A single sample is the source of the 6 T cell receptor beta chains below, sequenced in a study of blood T cell repertoires in COVID-19 (dated by TCRdb to 2018 to 2021). Libraries were constructed by the immunoSEQ multiplex PCR assay. TCRdb holds this immuneACCESS table with in-frame rearrangements only. Some clones are missing; in checked studies, unresolved V genes explain under half, and the rest has no known cause. The sample table holds more than 85,000 clones, of which roughly 90% were seen once. 5.2% of the sample is in the top ten clones. Sequencing was carried out using peripheral blood. The receptors originated from a woman aged 45-65 years with COVID-19, enrolled during active disease.

The rearrangement joins TRBV21-1 to TRBJ2-7; the listed D gene, TRBD1, was not tested against the DNA. TRBV21-1 is designated a pseudogene. This CDR3 comprises 19 residues. The CDR3 protein is CASSRDPGQGPSAAYEQYF. The DNA for the CDR3 is TGTGCCAGCAGTCGTGACCCGGGACAGGGGCCCAGCGCCGCCTACGAGCAGTACTTC.

The V call is TRBV18, the J call TRBJ1-1; 10 nucleotides match TRBD1. CDR1 and CDR2 (germline): KGHSH, LQKENI. The ends lost 3 bases at V and 3 bases at J; junction bases unmatched: 4. The CDR3 contains 15 residues. The CDR3 here is CASSPRTGGDTEAFF. DNA for the CDR3: TGTGCCAGCTCACCTCGGACAGGGGGGGACACTGAAGCTTTCTTT.

The V call is TRBV14, the J call TRBJ2-1; D might be TRBD1 (6 bases). Trimming took off 0 bases at V and 7 bases at J, with 16 bases between the two ends. The germline gives CDR1 SGHDN, CDR2 FVKESK. The CDR3 extends over 16 amino acids. The DNA for the CDR3 is TGTGCCAGCAGCCAAGATGCACGGACAGTCTGGAATGAGCAGTTCTTC. As protein: CASSQDARTVWNEQFF.

The chain couples TRBV24-1 to TRBJ1-3, with D unclear. V dropped 5 bases and J dropped 4 bases, with 5 bases sitting between them. The CDR3 has 12 amino acids. CDR1 and CDR2 (germline): KGHDR, SFDVKD. CDR3 in amino acids: CATSGGGNTIYF. CDR3 DNA sequence: TGTGCCACCAGTGGCGGAGGAAACACCATATATTTT.

V gene TRBV5-1 combines with J gene TRBJ1-5; tentatively, D is TRBD1 (5 bases). The ends were cut back, 4 bases at V and 0 bases at J, with 17 bases in the middle. The CDR3 contains 17 residues. Germline V CDR1 and CDR2: SGHRS, YFSETQ. In DNA form, the CDR3 reads TGCGCCAGCAGCCCCGGCGCAGGGATCAATAGCAATCAGCCCCAGCATTTT. This encodes CASSPGAGINSNQPQHF.

The V gene is TRBV5-1, the J gene TRBJ1-3; unclear D gene. CDR1 SGHRS and CDR2 YFSETQ come from the germline V gene. This CDR3 comprises 16 residues. Between the trimmed V and J ends, which lost 0 bases and 4 bases, there was a span of 14 bases. CDR3 amino acids: CASSLVGSIVGNTIYF. The CDR3 region has the DNA TGCGCCAGCAGCTTGGTAGGGAGTATCGTAGGAAACACCATATATTTT.